The 7 T cell receptor beta chains below come from one sample, sequenced in a study of CD8 T cell repertoires and HIV-1 epitope variants. Profiled with immunoSEQ multiplex PCR; TCRdb holds only in-frame clones, not every one. The sample lists tens of thousands of clones, almost 75% occurring once. The sequencing sample was made of uncultured baseline CD8+ T cells from peripheral blood mononuclear cells (PBMCs). Receptors were obtained from a male donor with HIV.

The chain combines TRBV18 with TRBJ1-2, with unresolved D. Germline CDR1 and CDR2: KGHSH and LQKENI. Trimming shortened V by 3 bases and J by 4 bases, and 9 bases separated the two germline ends. CDR3 length: 13 amino acids. In DNA form, the CDR3 reads TGTGCCAGCTCACCCCCAGTTGCCTATGGCTACACCTTC. Its translation is CASSPPVAYGYTF.

This clone was counted only a few times. This chain links TRBV6-5 with TRBJ1-6; no definite D call. CDR1 MNHEY and CDR2 SVGAGI come from the germline V gene. The CDR3 contains 15 residues. The V gene lost 2 bases and the J gene lost 3 bases, with 8 bases spanning the gap. CDR3 region: CASSYDGSYNSPLHF. The DNA of the CDR3 is TGTGCCAGCAGTTACGACGGCAGCTATAATTCACCCCTCCACTTT.

The chain recombines TRBV28 with TRBJ1-2, with unresolved D. Germline V gene lookup returns CDR1 MDHEN and CDR2 SYDVKM. The V end lost 6 bases, the J end lost 1 base, and 6 bases lay between the germline ends. This CDR3 has 12 residues. CDR3 protein: CASRTSNYGYTF. The CDR3 DNA reads TGTGCCAGCAGAACAAGTAACTATGGCTACACCTTC.

The gene calls are TRBV14 and TRBJ2-7; 11 bases match TRBD1. The CDR3 consists of 16 residues. The germline CDR1 and CDR2 sequences are SGHDN and FVKESK. Trimming removed 3 bases from V and 4 bases from J; junction bases left unmatched: 8. CDR3 DNA sequence: TGTGCCAGCAGCCACCGATCCGGGACAGGGGGTTACGAGCAGTACTTC. This encodes CASSHRSGTGGYEQYF.

This sequence joins TRBV28 and TRBJ1-2; D may be TRBD1 (5 bases). Trimming took off 6 bases at V and 8 bases at J, with 13 bases between the two ends. Looked up from germline, CDR1 is MDHEN and CDR2 is SYDVKM. This CDR3 contains 12 residues. CDR3 sequence: CASSLGGGGYTF. The CDR3 DNA sequence: TGTGCCAGCAGCCTGGGGGGAGGGGGCTACACCTTC.

This clone was picked up one time. The J gene is TRBJ1-1, the V gene TRBV7-8, with 8 positions matching TRBD1. The CDR3 runs 16 residues. Trimming at V came to 8 bases and at J to 2 bases, leaving 13 bases not matched to a gene. Germline CDR1 and CDR2: SGHVS and FQNEAQ. This CDR3 reads CASRVTGVTSNTEAFF. The CDR3 nucleotides read TGTGCCAGCCGGGTGACAGGGGTGACGTCCAACACTGAAGCTTTCTTT.

The chain links TRBV5-8 to TRBJ1-6; TRBD1 aligns across 7 bases. Trimming cost V 4 bases and J 9 bases; bases outside gene matches: 7. This CDR3 comprises 14 residues. Per the germline V gene, CDR1 is SGHTS and CDR2 is YDEGEE. CDR3 residues: CASSADRAGSPLHF. Here the CDR3 DNA reads TGTGCCAGCAGCGCTGACAGGGCAGGTTCACCCCTCCACTTT.